Listed below are T cell receptor beta chains from one sample, sequenced in a study of long-term antiretroviral therapy in people with HIV. TCRdb's copy holds only in-frame clones and misses some; the assay was immunoSEQ multiplex PCR. The sample lists some 31,000 clones; approximately 90% were seen once. The sequencing here drew on unsorted PBMCs, taken 1.1 years after starting antiretroviral therapy. These receptors all stem from a man younger than 35 with HIV. The CDR3 runs from the conserved cysteine through the conserved F or W. Each record gives: D gene, V gene, J gene, CDR3 protein. The D gene is left open where the match is weak.

>-|TRBV30|TRBJ1-2
CAWSLPGKSYGYTF
>TRBD1|TRBV4-1|TRBJ2-7
CASSLETGAYEQYF
>TRBD1|TRBV6-5|TRBJ1-1
CASSPTGGMNTEAFF
>-|TRBV7-2|TRBJ1-1
CASNLTPRVTEAFF
>TRBD2|TRBV9|TRBJ2-1
CASSVGAGGHNEQFF
>-|TRBV14|TRBJ2-1
CASSQRLGTGVGNEQFF
>TRBD1|TRBV11-2|TRBJ1-2
CASSWDRGRSLRLGYTF
>TRBD2|TRBV2|TRBJ2-3
CASSEVGTSGSTDTQYF
>TRBD1|TRBV15|TRBJ1-1
CATSRPYRGTEAFF
>TRBD2|TRBV27|TRBJ2-7
CASSLLAGGSEQYF
>-|TRBV7-9|TRBJ1-1
CASSLSGWGMNTEAFF
>TRBD2|TRBV7-3|TRBJ2-1
CASSLLAGGYNEQFF
>-|TRBV2|TRBJ2-7
CASSEAGKETTEQYF
>TRBD1|TRBV5-8|TRBJ1-1
CASSPDRGNTEAFF
>-|TRBV18|TRBJ2-7
CASSPLGLEGEQYF
>-|TRBV7-2|TRBJ2-3
CASSFSVLTDTQYF
>TRBD1|TRBV2|TRBJ1-5
CAGGQGANQPQHF
>TRBD1|TRBV6-4|TRBJ1-6
CASSETGNSPLHF
>-|TRBV2|TRBJ2-7
CASSALKGYLEQYF
>-|TRBV4-1|TRBJ2-7
CASSPGTYEQYF
>TRBD1|TRBV5-1|TRBJ2-7
CASSLGFGTGKYEQYF
>-|TRBV7-9|TRBJ2-7
CASSPRQVYSYEQYF
>-|TRBV5-1|TRBJ1-2
CASSLGSSYYGYTF
>-|TRBV6-1|TRBJ1-2
CASTPSLGVDYGYTF
>-|TRBV4-2|TRBJ2-3
CASSQHLRATTDTQYF
>-|TRBV7-6|TRBJ2-7
CASSLADSSYEQYF
>-|TRBV11-2|TRBJ2-2
CASSPKPGLNTGELFF
>TRBD2|TRBV6-5|TRBJ2-2
CASRPTSTNTGELFF
>-|TRBV28|TRBJ2-7
CASSVGLNYEQYF
>TRBD1|TRBV28|TRBJ1-1
CASSLLPGQGMNTEAFF
>-|TRBV5-1|TRBJ2-2
CASSLIGGTGELFF
>TRBD1|TRBV6-4|TRBJ2-1
CASSEGTGDYNEQFF
>-|TRBV29-1|TRBJ2-7
CSVVREAYEQYF
>-|TRBV11-2|TRBJ2-7
CASSLGDGYEQYF
>-|TRBV9|TRBJ2-1
CASSVGVSSYNEQFF
>-|TRBV29-1|TRBJ1-2
CSVVKGNRYTF
>TRBD1|TRBV29-1|TRBJ1-2
CSVEAGQGAVGYTF
>-|TRBV18|TRBJ1-6
CASSQSTSSYNSPLHF
>TRBD1|TRBV28|TRBJ2-7
CASRKRGDRVYEQYF
>-|TRBV29-1|TRBJ2-1
CSVGTEFGYNEQFF
>-|TRBV7-3|TRBJ1-2
CASSSIRGGAHYGYTF